The rows below give T cell receptor beta chains drawn from one sample of a study of blood T cells in healthy people across ages. MiXCR, run by TCRdb on the 5' RACE reads, gives a single entry per CDR3 protein. The sample contains under 2,000,000 distinct CDR3 sequences, less than 50% of which appear only once. What was sequenced was blood. These receptors came from a woman between 35 and 50 years old in good health. Both conserved end residues are part of each CDR3. A D gene is named only where the DNA matches it firmly. Part of the rows lack a size; the others show once, few, many or a class for expanded clones.

V,D,J,size,DNA,CDR3
TRBV28,NA,TRBJ2-3,NA,TGTGCCAGCAGCCGAGGGGTAGCGGCGTCCACAGATACGCAGTATTTT,CASSRGVAASTDTQYF
TRBV5-8,TRBD2,TRBJ2-1,NA,TGTGCCAGCAGCCCCGGGGGGGTCCCCTACAATGAGCAGTTCTTC,CASSPGGVPYNEQFF
TRBV7-2,NA,TRBJ1-5,NA,TGTGCCAGCAGCCCGAATTATAATCAGCCCCAGCATTTT,CASSPNYNQPQHF
TRBV11-2,NA,TRBJ2-1,NA,TGTGCCAGCGGACGGACCCTCTACAATGAGCAGTTCTTC,CASGRTLYNEQFF
TRBV20-1,NA,TRBJ1-2,once,TGCAGTGCCAGAACGGCAGCTACGTCGACTGGCTACACCTTC,CSARTAATSTGYTF
TRBV4-1,NA,TRBJ1-1,NA,TGCGCCAGCAGCCAAGATCTCCCTGGGGGGGTGGGCATGAACACTGAAGCTTTCTTT,CASSQDLPGGVGMNTEAFF
TRBV20-1,NA,TRBJ1-2,few,TGCAGTGCTAGAGATGGGAGAGATGGCTACACCTTC,CSARDGRDGYTF
TRBV4-2,TRBD1,TRBJ1-4,NA,TGTGCCAGCAGCCAAGAGTTCGGGACAGGATGGGAAAAACTGTTTTTT,CASSQEFGTGWEKLFF
TRBV2,TRBD1,TRBJ2-4,NA,TGTGCCAGCAGTGAACTCCGGGACAGTAAAAACATTCAGTACTTC,CASSELRDSKNIQYF
TRBV27,NA,TRBJ2-3,NA,TGTGCCAGCAGATCGGGCCGGAGGGGGGATACGCAGTATTTT,CASRSGRRGDTQYF
TRBV10-3,TRBD2,TRBJ2-3,few,TGTGCCATCAGTGAGATCTTGGCGGGGGGCAGTGAAGATACGCAGTATTTT,CAISEILAGGSEDTQYF
TRBV19,NA,TRBJ1-5,once,TGTGCCAGTAGGGACTACCTCGGTCAGCCCCAGCATTTT,CASRDYLGQPQHF
TRBV27,NA,TRBJ1-6,NA,TGTGCCAGCAGTTCCCAGGGGAACACACTCCACTTT,CASSSQGNTLHF